This TCR beta chain was observed in a study of blood T cells in healthy people across ages. General study results and limits: The long-lived group displayed more naive CD4+ cells, plus higher diversity, than the aged donors did. Older individuals had lower TCR beta diversity per million T cells (the decline was roughly linear). The diversity estimates, figures obtained from one million T cells, were considered underestimates. A strong correlation was seen between TCR beta diversity and naive T cell percentage.

The CDR3 has 15 amino acids. Germline V gene lookup returns CDR1 SGHRS and CDR2 YFSETQ. V lost 4 bases to trimming and J lost 8 bases, with 18 bases between them. A few counts support this clonotype. What it binds is not known. Alongside a J-beta primer mix, a sample-barcoded 5' primer served in a second PCR lasting roughly 7 to 12 cycles. TCRdb reanalysed the 5' RACE reads using MiXCR and keeps one entry per CDR3 protein. Of about 670,000 distinct CDR3 sequences in the sample, about 50% were seen once. The receptor comes from a woman over 75 in good health. J is TRBJ1-4 and V is TRBV5-1, with a weak D call TRBD1 (6 bases). The sample was blood. The CDR3 spells CASSVLGGGEEKLFF. The DNA for the CDR3 is TGCGCCAGCAGCGTGCTCGGGGGCGGGGAGGAAAAACTGTTTTTT.